A selection of T cell receptor beta chains follows, all from one sample in a study of cytomegalovirus exposure and HLA in healthy donors. Clones were read by immunoSEQ multiplex PCR, and TCRdb kept only the in-frame ones, dropping some. Of fewer than 250,000 clones listed, around 78% are singletons. The sequencing sample was made of PBMCs. Every receptor here comes from a woman aged 18-29 years in good health and CMV-seronegative. Each CDR3 is given with its conserved first and last residue.

V: TRBV10-3; J: TRBJ2-7; CDR3: CASKPGPTEDEQYF
V: TRBV5-1; J: TRBJ2-1; CDR3: CASSEAGEGYEQFF
V: TRBV29-1; J: TRBJ2-3; CDR3: CSVAGTGGVTDTQYF
V: TRBV6-5; J: TRBJ2-7; CDR3: CASSWGVLSDEQYF
V: TRBV29-1; J: TRBJ1-2; CDR3: CSVFGTGNGYTF
V: TRBV5-1; J: TRBJ2-1; CDR3: CASSLIADYNEQFF
V: TRBV28; J: TRBJ2-3; CDR3: CASSLWLGGRRDTQYF
V: TRBV14; J: TRBJ2-2; CDR3: CASSQAVERDGYTGELFF
V: TRBV30; J: TRBJ1-1; CDR3: CAWSRGGVGRGTEAFF
V: TRBV30; J: TRBJ2-1; CDR3: CAWSVKWASRNEQFF
V: TRBV6-6; J: TRBJ1-5; CDR3: CASSPPGVRPQHF
V: TRBV29-1; J: TRBJ2-5; CDR3: CSVTALTETQYF
V: TRBV19; J: TRBJ1-2; CDR3: CASSFRTGGYTF
V: TRBV7-3; J: TRBJ1-3; CDR3: CASSLDSGNTIYF
V: TRBV6-5; J: TRBJ2-2; CDR3: CASSRTRSDTGELFF
V: TRBV7-8; J: TRBJ2-7; CDR3: CASSLGFGISYEQYF
V: TRBV15; J: TRBJ1-2; CDR3: CATSRPPRNTGQFNYGYTF
V: TRBV7-8; J: TRBJ1-6; CDR3: CASSMTGGIPPLHF
V: TRBV6-5; J: TRBJ1-2; CDR3: CASSYSTAGKGHTF
V: TRBV28; J: TRBJ1-2; CDR3: CASNGVVGYTF
V: TRBV2; J: TRBJ1-4; CDR3: CASSQVGGRGNEKLFF
V: TRBV27; J: TRBJ1-1; CDR3: CASRNRGQIPNTEAFF
V: TRBV6-5; J: TRBJ2-7; CDR3: CASSPGTSGIRQYF
V: TRBV5-1; J: TRBJ2-5; CDR3: CASSPKTSGGLGEQETQYF
V: TRBV5-1; J: TRBJ2-5; CDR3: CASSGGTGGTETQYF
V: TRBV5-1; J: TRBJ2-7; CDR3: CASSRDPGSPYEQYF
V: TRBV6-5; J: TRBJ1-2; CDR3: CASSYSLAGHGYTF
V: TRBV28; J: TRBJ2-2; CDR3: CASSYAAKGVRTGELFF
V: TRBV5-1; J: TRBJ2-7; CDR3: CASSLEMPGGYEQYF
V: TRBV4-1; J: TRBJ2-3; CDR3: CASSQETTTSTDTQYF
V: TRBV5-6; J: TRBJ1-1; CDR3: CASSVGVEAFF
V: TRBV6-5; J: TRBJ2-7; CDR3: CASRITASGTLEQYF
V: TRBV2; J: TRBJ2-6; CDR3: CASRPDRVGANVLTF
V: TRBV6-5; J: TRBJ2-3; CDR3: CASSYGLAGGADTQYF
V: TRBV6-1; J: TRBJ2-6; CDR3: CASSGTESGANVLTF
V: TRBV5-1; J: TRBJ2-7; CDR3: CASSVGTSGYEQYF
V: TRBV4-2; J: TRBJ1-1; CDR3: CASSQAGANTEAFF
V: TRBV5-1; J: TRBJ2-5; CDR3: CASSLAPPGGTETQYF
V: TRBV4-1; J: TRBJ2-1; CDR3: CASSQRGTRNEQFF
V: TRBV18; J: TRBJ2-5; CDR3: CASSPRYRAANETQYF
V: TRBV5-1; J: TRBJ2-1; CDR3: CASSLALGGYSYNEQFF
V: TRBV13; J: TRBJ1-4; CDR3: CASSSDSSTNEKLFF
V: TRBV7-2; J: TRBJ1-2; CDR3: CASSLDFYGYTF
V: TRBV27; J: TRBJ1-1; CDR3: CASSFLEGVSTEAFF
V: TRBV27; J: TRBJ2-3; CDR3: CASTTQHLGGGTDTQYF
V: TRBV30; J: TRBJ1-5; CDR3: CAWMGDSNQPQHF
V: TRBV6-5; J: TRBJ1-6; CDR3: CASSYVLYNSPLHF
V: TRBV6-1; J: TRBJ2-3; CDR3: CASSEGDRVVTDTQYF
V: TRBV18; J: TRBJ1-3; CDR3: CASSPDSWTIYF
V: TRBV20-1; J: TRBJ2-1; CDR3: CSAGRGPEQFF
V: TRBV5-1; J: TRBJ1-1; CDR3: CASSSNRMNTEAFF
V: TRBV11-2; J: TRBJ2-2; CDR3: CASRQPFRDRGVRELFF
V: TRBV6-1; J: TRBJ2-3; CDR3: CATLLSGRAPDTQYF
V: TRBV6-5; J: TRBJ1-2; CDR3: CASSSRTNRDSWGYTF
V: TRBV2; J: TRBJ2-1; CDR3: CASRRRLAGGYNEQFF